A single sample is the source of the 32 T cell receptor beta chains below, sequenced in a study of T cell repertoires in cytomegalovirus infection. These receptors have no known antigen. In TCRdb, the reads were re-called with MiXCR into one record per CDR3 protein. The table has some 480,000 distinct CDR3 sequences, 30% to 35% seen once. The sample here was cultured PBMCs, taken from culture after CMV antigen stimulation. These receptors all stem from a human donor in good health (CMV status not recorded). Some clones in this sample may be carry-over from other donors' samples.

This rearrangement joins TRBV6-1 to TRBJ2-7; the match to TRBD1 covers 9 bases. The V and J ends lost 6 bases and 2 bases, in that order; junction bases with no gene match: 11. Per the germline V gene, CDR1 is MNHNS and CDR2 is SASEGT. The CDR3 has 16 amino acids. CDR3 coding DNA: TGTGCCAGCAGCAAACTTACAGGGGGCAAACCCTACGAGCAGTACTTC. Translation: CASSKLTGGKPYEQYF.

The chain joins TRBV25-1 to TRBJ1-3; no firm D call. From germline, CDR1 is MGHDK and CDR2 SYGVNS. Trimming shortened V by 2 bases and J by 0 bases, and 11 bases separated the two germline ends. This CDR3 region has 16 residues. Here the CDR3 reads CASSEAGRSSGNTIYF. The CDR3 bases are TGTGCCAGCAGTGAAGCAGGTCGGAGCTCTGGAAACACCATATATTTT.

J is TRBJ1-1 and V is TRBV6-5, with 8 nucleotides matching TRBD1. V gave up 7 bases and J gave up 6 bases; unmatched junction bases: 10. Germline CDR1 is MNHEY and CDR2 is SVGAGI. The CDR3 runs 14 residues. CDR3 residues: CASTGDRRRSEAFF. Written as DNA, the CDR3 is TGTGCCAGCACCGGGGACAGGAGAAGGTCTGAAGCTTTCTTT.

This clonotype was observed a few times. This chain's CDR3 is CASSSLPEYAGELFF. The CDR3 DNA reads as TGTGCCAGCAGTTCATTACCCGAATACGCCGGGGAGCTGTTTTTT. V gene TRBV12-3 or TRBV12-4 combines with J gene TRBJ2-2; no firm D call. CDR3 length: 15 residues. V was cut by 4 bases and J by 6 bases, with 15 bases left in between.

This clonotype was found a few times. The chain links TRBV12-3 or TRBV12-4 to TRBJ1-1, with D tentatively TRBD1 (5 bases). The ends were cut back, 8 bases at V and 5 bases at J, with 18 bases in the middle. This CDR3 is 14 amino acids long. The CDR3 region is CASGIVGGGTEAFF. The CDR3, as DNA: TGTGCCAGCGGGATTGTCGGGGGTGGAACTGAAGCTTTCTTT.

The chain joins TRBV2 to TRBJ1-6; D may be TRBD1 (5 bases). The CDR3 is 15 amino acids. Germline assignment: CDR1 SNHLY and CDR2 FYNNEI. Trimming cost V 10 bases and J 8 bases, with 21 bases left between them. The CDR3 region is CATSRDVGGDSPLHF. The DNA of the CDR3 is TGTGCCACCAGCCGGGACGTCGGAGGTGATTCACCCCTCCACTTT.

The V and J genes are TRBV6-2 or TRBV6-3 and TRBJ2-1, with 12 positions matching TRBD2. The V gene's germline CDR1 is MNHEY and CDR2 SVGEGT. There are 16 residues in the CDR3. V shed 7 bases and J 4 bases; nucleotides not matched to a gene: 8. The CDR3 here is CASKPMTSGRYNEQFF. CDR3 DNA: TGTGCCAGCAAACCCATGACTAGCGGGAGATACAATGAGCAGTTCTTC.

This clonotype occurred once. This chain connects TRBV6-5 to TRBJ1-1; 7 bases are shared with TRBD1. Germline V gene data show CDR1 as MNHEY and CDR2 as SVGAGI. Trimming cost V 5 bases and J 11 bases; bases outside gene matches: 14. CDR3 size: 14 residues. The CDR3 DNA follows: TGTGCCAGCAGTATAGACAGGGCGAAAATGGGTGCTTTCTTT. Translating it yields CASSIDRAKMGAFF.

The rearrangement joins TRBV5-6 to TRBJ2-2, with 14 nucleotides matching TRBD2. With 4 bases clipped from V and 5 bases from J, the junction kept 7 bases outside the gene matches. The CDR3 length is 17 residues. Germline V gene data show CDR1 as SGHDT and CDR2 as YYEEEE. The CDR3 reads CASSRTSGRWSTGELFF. The CDR3 region has the DNA TGTGCCAGCAGCCGGACTAGCGGGAGGTGGAGTACCGGGGAGCTGTTTTTT.

V usage is TRBV7-6 and J usage is TRBJ2-1, with TRBD2 as a possible D gene (6 bases). This CDR3 has 15 residues. Germline loops: CDR1 SGHVS, CDR2 FNYEAQ. The V end was cut by 1 base, the J end by 6 bases, with 13 bases between. CDR3 protein: CASSLDTGALNEQFF. The CDR3 region has the DNA TGTGCCAGCAGCTTAGACACGGGAGCGCTCAATGAGCAGTTCTTC.

This clonotype was seen more than once but under ten times. V and J are TRBV7-6 and TRBJ1-1; no definite D call. Germline V gene sequence: CDR1 SGHVS, CDR2 FNYEAQ. V lost 0 bases, J lost 0 bases, and 8 bases lay in between. The CDR3 has 15 residues. The CDR3 coding sequence is TGTGCCAGCAGCTTAGCCACAGTTTTGAACACTGAAGCTTTCTTT. Translated: CASSLATVLNTEAFF.

The rearrangement joins TRBV6-2 or TRBV6-3 to TRBJ1-5; no firm D call. This CDR3 region has 16 residues. The V end was cut by 8 bases, the J end by 1 base, with 18 bases between. CDR1 is MNHEY, CDR2 SVGEGT, per germline. Here the CDR3 DNA reads TGTGCCAGCTCCGCCGGAGGCGGGGTAAGCAATCAGCCCCAGCATTTT. Protein sequence: CASSAGGGVSNQPQHF.

The chain is built from TRBV4-2 and TRBJ2-1, with D perhaps TRBD1 or TRBD2 (5 bases each). Germline CDR1 and CDR2: LGHNA and YNFKEQ. CDR3 length equals 16 residues. The V end was cut by 1 base, the J end by 6 bases, with 16 bases between. The CDR3 loop is CASSQGKRGFGNEQFF. In DNA form, the CDR3 reads TGTGCCAGCAGCCAAGGAAAGAGGGGTTTCGGCAATGAGCAGTTCTTC.

Only a few counts were recorded for this clonotype. This chain connects TRBV28 to TRBJ2-4; D possibly corresponds to TRBD2 (6 bases). From germline, CDR1 is MDHEN and CDR2 SYDVKM. V gave up 3 bases and J gave up 3 bases, with 15 bases separating them. The CDR3 totals 16 residues. The DNA for the CDR3 is TGTGCCAGCAGTTTTCTCGGGGTGGGAGGCAAAAACATTCAGTACTTC. This gives the protein CASSFLGVGGKNIQYF.

The rearrangement links TRBV11-3 to TRBJ2-3; the D gene is possibly TRBD2 (6 bases). The CDR3 extends over 17 amino acids. Germline CDR1 SGHNT, CDR2 YENEEA. V dropped 3 bases and J dropped 1 base, with 17 bases sitting between them. The CDR3: CASSLGQMGGGTDTQYF. The DNA for the CDR3 is TGTGCCAGCAGCTTGGGGCAAATGGGAGGCGGCACAGATACGCAGTATTTT.

This clonotype was recorded at least ten times. J is TRBJ1-1 and V is TRBV7-2, with unresolved D. CDR3 length: 14 residues. V lost 6 bases and J lost 8, with 19 bases in between. Germline CDR1 is SGHTA and CDR2 is FQGNSA. CDR3 nucleotide sequence: TGTGCCAGCAGATCTAGGACGACCTTAAACGAAGCTTTCTTT. This encodes CASRSRTTLNEAFF.

This chain connects TRBV7-2 to TRBJ2-3; 7 bases are a match to TRBD2. CDR3 size: 15 residues. The germline V gene has CDR1 SGHTA and CDR2 FQGNSA. The junction had 6 bases not matched to a gene; V was cut back by 3 bases and J by 3 bases. The CDR3 DNA reads as TGTGCCAGCAGCTTTCGCCCGGGGGGAACAGATACGCAGTATTTT. Its translation: CASSFRPGGTDTQYF. The full variable domain, in which reference TRBV7-2 and TRBJ2-3 provide the parts outside the CDR3, is GAGVSQSPSNKVTEKGKDVELRCDPISGHTALYWYRQSLGQGLEFLIYFQGNSAPDKSGLPSDRFSAERTGGSVSTLTIQRTQQEDSAVYLCASSFRPGGTDTQYFGPGTRLTVL.

This clonotype has a handful of counts. The chain uses TRBV18 and TRBJ1-1; a possible D gene is TRBD1 (5 bases). The V end lost 2 bases, the J end lost 0 bases, and 10 bases lay between the germline ends. Germline CDR1 is KGHSH and CDR2 is LQKENI. The CDR3 is made up of 15 amino acids. This CDR3 reads CASSPVGQVNTEAFF. The DNA for the CDR3 is TGTGCCAGCTCACCAGTGGGGCAGGTGAACACTGAAGCTTTCTTT.

The gene calls are TRBV4-1 and TRBJ2-1; TRBD2 matches 7 bases. The CDR3 spans 16 residues. Unmatched junction bases numbered 7, after V lost 0 bases and J lost 5 bases. Per the germline V gene, CDR1 is MGHRA and CDR2 is YSYEKL. The CDR3 sequence: CASSQEGLAEHNEQFF. The CDR3 DNA reads TGCGCCAGCAGCCAAGAAGGTCTAGCGGAGCACAATGAGCAGTTCTTC.

This clonotype was counted a few times. The V call is TRBV12-3 or TRBV12-4, the J call TRBJ2-1; D call uncertain. Trimming shortened V by 2 bases and J by 7 bases, and 6 bases separated the two germline ends. The CDR3 totals 12 residues. The CDR3 DNA reads as TGTGCCAGCAGTTTATTCGGGAATGAGCAGTTCTTC. Amino acids: CASSLFGNEQFF.

This clonotype was seen repeatedly, ten times or more. The CDR3 sequence is CASSEESGRLYNEQFF. CDR3 nucleotides: TGTGCCAGCAGCGAAGAAAGCGGGAGACTATACAATGAGCAGTTCTTC. V usage is TRBV7-9 and J usage is TRBJ2-1; 8 bases match TRBD2. J gave up 4 bases and V 5 bases, and 10 bases lay outside the gene matches. Germline V lookup: CDR1 SEHNR, CDR2 FQNEAQ (reference sequence). The CDR3 contains 16 residues.

This clonotype was counted only a few times. The chain uses TRBV7-3 and TRBJ2-3, with 9 bases identical to TRBD2. Germline CDR1 is SGHTA and CDR2 is FQGTGA. The CDR3 runs to 16 residues. V was clipped by 2 bases and J by 2 bases; unmatched bases: 5. The CDR3 DNA is TGTGCCAGCAGCTTAGTGGCTAGCGGGGTCACAGATACGCAGTATTTT. It specifies CASSLVASGVTDTQYF.

DNA for the CDR3: TGTGCCAGTAGTACCCCGGGTGACAGGGGATTCTACAATGAGCAGTTCTTC. Translated: CASSTPGDRGFYNEQFF. The V gene is TRBV19, the J gene TRBJ2-1; TRBD1 agrees at 8 bases. After removal of 4 bases from V and 3 bases from J, the junction contained 11 bases not matched to a gene. This CDR3 is built from 17 residues. Germline V gene sequence: CDR1 LNHDA, CDR2 SQIVND (reference sequence). Full variable domain (rest looked up from reference TRBV19 and TRBJ2-1): DGGITQSPKYLFRKEGQNVTLSCEQNLNHDAMYWYRQDPGQGLRLIYYSQIVNDFQKGDIAEGYSVSREKKESFPLTVTSAQKNPTAFYLCASSTPGDRGFYNEQFFGPGTRLTVL.

This clonotype was observed many times. V usage is TRBV7-8 and J usage is TRBJ2-6; 9 nucleotides agree with TRBD1. The CDR3 consists of 17 residues. Germline V gene lookup returns CDR1 SGHVS and CDR2 FQNEAQ. J was trimmed by 4 bases and V by 5 bases; bases with no gene match: 9. CDR3 nucleotide sequence: TGTGCCAGCAGCATCTCGACAGGGGGTACCGGGGCCAACGTCCTGACTTTC. Translation: CASSISTGGTGANVLTF.

This chain links TRBV6-2 or TRBV6-3 with TRBJ2-7; 10 nucleotides align to TRBD1. The CDR3 length is 16 residues. V shed 4 bases and J 4 bases; nucleotides not matched to a gene: 10. Per germline, CDR1 MNHEY and CDR2 SVGEGT. CDR3 DNA sequence: TGTGCCAGCAGTTCTCGACAGGGGGCGTCTTGGTACGAGCAGTACTTC. Translated, it gives CASSSRQGASWYEQYF.

This clonotype was counted only a few times. This chain connects TRBV28 to TRBJ1-3; D is uncertain. Trimming stripped 5 bases from V and 0 bases from J, with 8 bases between. This CDR3 is built from 14 residues. Germline V gives CDR1 MDHEN, CDR2 SYDVKM. CDR3 nucleotide sequence: TGTGCCAGCAGTCCTACGGTCTCTGGAAACACCATATATTTT. Encoded protein: CASSPTVSGNTIYF.

This chain connects TRBV7-9 to TRBJ2-7; 12 bases fit TRBD2. Germline V CDR1 and CDR2: SEHNR, FQNEAQ (reference sequence). V shed 2 bases and J 7 bases; nucleotides not matched to a gene: 6. The CDR3 has 15 residues. CDR3 loop: CASSLTGLAGGEQYV. In DNA, the CDR3 is TGTGCCAGCAGCTTAACGGGACTAGCGGGCGGGGAGCAGTACGTC.

V and J are TRBV23-1 and TRBJ2-7, with a possible D match to TRBD1 (6 bases). TRBV23-1 is an ORF for which the function is uncertain. V shed 2 bases and J shed 4 bases, with 15 bases lying between them. The CDR3 length is 15 residues. The CDR3 nucleotides are TGCGCCAGCAGTCAAGACGACAGGTTTCAATACGAGCAGTACGTC. Translating it yields CASSQDDRFQYEQYV.

J is TRBJ2-7 and V is TRBV28; D is possibly TRBD1 or TRBD2 (6 bases each). Trimming removed 5 bases from V and 6 bases from J, with 20 bases in between. This CDR3 spans 15 amino acids. The germline CDR1 and CDR2 sequences are MDHEN and SYDVKM. Here the CDR3 reads CASSLDPGAGGEQYF. Here the CDR3 DNA reads TGTGCCAGCAGTCTCGACCCGGGGGCAGGAGGCGAGCAGTACTTC.

The chain combines TRBV6-2 or TRBV6-3 with TRBJ1-2; perhaps TRBD1 as D (6 bases). The CDR3 extends over 14 amino acids. In germline, CDR1 is MNHEY, CDR2 SVGEGT. Between the trimmed V and J ends, which lost 9 bases and 5 bases, there was a span of 19 bases. CDR3 sequence reads: CASDDRDTEYGYTF. Written as DNA, the CDR3 is TGTGCCAGTGATGATAGGGACACCGAATATGGCTACACCTTC.

The chain links TRBV11-3 to TRBJ2-7; 10 bases are a match to TRBD1. The CDR3 totals 13 residues. Germline CDR1 is SGHNT and CDR2 is YENEEA. V gave up 1 base and J gave up 9 bases; unmatched junction bases: 3. CDR3 coding DNA: TGTGCCAGCAGCTTAGGAGACAGGGGGCGGCAGTACGTC. It specifies CASSLGDRGRQYV.

The chain couples TRBV19 to TRBJ2-5, with 8 nucleotides matching TRBD2. The CDR3 has 14 residues. Trimming cost V 5 bases and J 0 bases; bases outside gene matches: 2. Germline lookup yields CDR1 LNHDA and CDR2 SQIVND (reference sequence). The CDR3 loop is CASSRGLDQETQYF. CDR3 nucleotide sequence: TGTGCCAGTAGTCGGGGACTAGACCAAGAGACCCAGTACTTC. The variable domain in full, completed from reference TRBV19 and TRBJ2-5, reads DGGITQSPKYLFRKEGQNVTLSCEQNLNHDAMYWYRQDPGQGLRLIYYSQIVNDFQKGDIAEGYSVSREKKESFPLTVTSAQKNPTAFYLCASSRGLDQETQYFGPGTRLLVL.